Below are 13 T cell receptor beta chains sequenced from a single sample in a study of spatial heterogeneity in lung cancer. TCRdb re-called the 5' RACE reads through MiXCR, storing one row per CDR3 protein. This table holds 50,000 to 60,000 distinct CDR3 sequences, around 7.7% found once. Time point: blood at routine non-recurrence follow-up after resection. Unsorted whole RNA of tumor, nontumor lung or frozen PBMC was sequenced. The source was PBMCs, collected at follow-up. All receptors come from a female donor with early-stage non-small cell lung cancer.

This clonotype was found a few times. The chain links TRBV7-6 to TRBJ2-7; the match to TRBD2 covers 8 bases. Germline assignment: CDR1 SGHVS and CDR2 FNYEAQ. This CDR3 region has 13 residues. J was trimmed by 2 bases and V by 4 bases; bases with no gene match: 1. This CDR3 is CASSSGLAYEQYF. DNA for the CDR3: TGTGCCAGCAGCTCGGGACTAGCCTACGAGCAGTACTTC.

This clonotype occurred many times. The rearrangement joins TRBV11-2 to TRBJ2-3; D is unresolved. The germline V and J ends were trimmed by 8 bases and 5 bases, with 5 bases remaining between them. In germline, CDR1 is SGHAT, CDR2 FQNNGV. This CDR3 has 10 residues. CDR3 nucleotides: TGTGCCAGCGGCGTAGATACGCAGTATTTT. Translation: CASGVDTQYF. The entire variable domain, with the rest obtained from reference TRBV11-2 and TRBJ2-3, is as follows: EAGVAQSPRYKIIEKRQSVAFWCNPISGHATLYWYQQILGQGPKLLIQFQNNGVVDDSQLPKDRFSAERLKGVDSTLKIQPAKLEDSAVYLCASGVDTQYFGPGTRLTVL.

The J gene is TRBJ2-3, the V gene TRBV2; no firm D call. CDR1 is SNHLY and CDR2 is FYNNEI in the germline V gene. CDR3 length: 14 residues. Deletions cut 8 bases from V and 0 bases from J, with 12 bases between. CDR3 DNA sequence: TGTGCCAGCCTTGTCGGACCTAGCACAGATACGCAGTATTTT. Its protein is CASLVGPSTDTQYF.

V and J are TRBV6-6 and TRBJ1-1, with 8 bases fitting TRBD1. Per the germline V gene, CDR1 is MNHNY and CDR2 is SVGAGI (reference sequence). The junction had 9 bases not matched to a gene; V was cut back by 5 bases and J by 4 bases. This CDR3 comprises 15 residues. CDR3 nucleotides: TGTGCCAGCAGTCGAGGACAGGGAAGTCCCACTGAAGCTTTCTTT. Encoded protein: CASSRGQGSPTEAFF.

The rearrangement uses TRBV19 and TRBJ1-4; the D is unclear. CDR1 is LNHDA and CDR2 is SQIVND in the germline V gene (reference sequence). This CDR3 is built from 15 residues. Trimming left V 8 bases short and J 7 bases short, with 20 bases between. Written as DNA, the CDR3 is TGTGCCAGTCGCCTTCCGGGAATAACGGGTGAAAAACTGTTTTTT. Translating it yields CASRLPGITGEKLFF.

This clonotype was counted ten times or more. The genes are TRBV11-2 and TRBJ2-1; 11 bases map to TRBD2. The V and J ends lost 2 bases and 4 bases, in that order; junction bases with no gene match: 10. Germline V gene lookup returns CDR1 SGHAT and CDR2 FQNNGV. The CDR3 covers 18 residues. The CDR3 DNA sequence: TGTGCCAGCAGCTTAAGAGTAGCGGGGGGGCTCTCGTACAATGAGCAGTTCTTC. It translates to CASSLRVAGGLSYNEQFF.

This clonotype showed up many times. The chain couples TRBV9 to TRBJ1-1; the match to TRBD1 covers 7 bases. The CDR3 has 15 residues. CDR1 is SGDLS, CDR2 YYNGEE, per germline. V gave up 5 bases and J gave up 6 bases; unmatched junction bases: 13. CDR3 nucleotide sequence: TGTGCCAGCAGTCGTACGGTCAGGGGGGAAGCTGAAGCTTTCTTT. It translates to CASSRTVRGEAEAFF.

This chain links TRBV5-1 with TRBJ1-3, with a tentative D call TRBD1 (5 bases). The germline V gene has CDR1 SGHRS and CDR2 YFSETQ. The CDR3 has 15 amino acids. Trimming pared 4 bases from V and 0 bases from J, leaving 11 bases between. The CDR3 bases are TGCGCCAGCAGCCTCGTTGGGGGCTCTGGAAACACCATATATTTT. Encoded protein: CASSLVGGSGNTIYF. Based on the CDR3 plus reference TRBV5-1 and TRBJ1-3, the full variable domain is KAGVTQTPRYLIKTRGQQVTLSCSPISGHRSVSWYQQTPGQGLQFLFEYFSETQRNKGNFPGRFSGRQFSNSRSEMNVSTLELGDSALYLCASSLVGGSGNTIYFGEGSWLTVV.

The chain recombines TRBV7-2 with TRBJ2-5; the D gene could be TRBD1 or TRBD2 (6 bases each). Trimming pared 3 bases from V and 2 bases from J, leaving 10 bases between. The CDR3 spans 14 residues. The germline gives CDR1 SGHTA, CDR2 FQGNSA. CDR3 sequence reads: CASSFRGAQETQYF. The CDR3 nucleotides read TGTGCCAGCAGCTTTAGGGGGGCACAAGAGACCCAGTACTTC.

This clonotype was observed a few times. The chain links TRBV2 to TRBJ2-6; a weak D match, TRBD2 (5 bases). The germline V gene encodes CDR1 SNHLY and CDR2 FYNNEI. The CDR3 totals 14 residues. V was trimmed by 4 bases and J by 3 bases, leaving 7 bases between them. CDR3 residues: CASSGGNGANVLTF. The CDR3 nucleotides are TGTGCCAGCAGTGGAGGGAATGGGGCCAACGTCCTGACTTTC.

This clonotype was observed at least ten times. The chain is built from TRBV6-5 and TRBJ1-1, with D maybe TRBD1 (5 bases). CDR1 is MNHEY and CDR2 is SVGAGI in the germline V gene. The V end was cut by 6 bases, the J end by 1 base, with 12 bases between. The CDR3 is made up of 14 amino acids. The CDR3 nucleotides read TGTGCCAGCAGGTCACAGGCCCCGAACACTGAAGCTTTCTTT. Protein sequence: CASRSQAPNTEAFF.

A few counts support this clonotype. The gene calls are TRBV6-2 or TRBV6-3 and TRBJ1-6; the D gene is possibly TRBD1 (6 bases). This CDR3 comprises 16 residues. In germline, CDR1 is MNHEY, CDR2 SVGEGT. V lost 5 bases to trimming and J lost 7 bases, with 18 bases between them. The CDR3 sequence: CASSLARGLWNSPLHF. CDR3 bases: TGTGCCAGCAGTCTCGCCCGGGGGCTGTGGAATTCACCCCTCCACTTT.

The chain links TRBV19 to TRBJ1-5; 8 positions match TRBD1. This CDR3 has 14 residues. The V segment lost 4 bases and the J segment 7 bases; nucleotides outside the gene matches: 6. Germline values: CDR1 LNHDA, CDR2 SQIVND (reference sequence). The CDR3 loop reads CASSRQGFGQPQHF. As DNA, the CDR3 is TGTGCCAGTAGTAGACAGGGGTTTGGGCAGCCCCAGCATTTT. Together with reference TRBV19 and TRBJ1-5, the CDR3 gives the full variable domain: DGGITQSPKYLFRKEGQNVTLSCEQNLNHDAMYWYRQDPGQGLRLIYYSQIVNDFQKGDIAEGYSVSREKKESFPLTVTSAQKNPTAFYLCASSRQGFGQPQHFGDGTRLSIL.